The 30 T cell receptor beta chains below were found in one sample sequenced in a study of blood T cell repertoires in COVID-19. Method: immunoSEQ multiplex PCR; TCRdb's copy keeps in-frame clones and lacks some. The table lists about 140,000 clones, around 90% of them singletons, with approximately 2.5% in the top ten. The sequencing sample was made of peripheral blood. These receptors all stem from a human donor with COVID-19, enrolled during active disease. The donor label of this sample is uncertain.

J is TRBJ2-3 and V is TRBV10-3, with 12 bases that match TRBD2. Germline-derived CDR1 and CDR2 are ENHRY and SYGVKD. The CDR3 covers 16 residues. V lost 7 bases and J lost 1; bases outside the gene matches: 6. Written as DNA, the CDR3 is TGTGCCATCAATGGACGGACTAGCGGGGGCACAGATACGCAGTATTTT. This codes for CAINGRTSGGTDTQYF.

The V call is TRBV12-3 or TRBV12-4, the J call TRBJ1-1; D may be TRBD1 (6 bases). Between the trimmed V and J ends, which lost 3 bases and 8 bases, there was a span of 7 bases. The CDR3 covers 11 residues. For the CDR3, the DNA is TGTGCCAGCAGTTTCGGGACAGAAGCTTTCTTT. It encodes CASSFGTEAFF.

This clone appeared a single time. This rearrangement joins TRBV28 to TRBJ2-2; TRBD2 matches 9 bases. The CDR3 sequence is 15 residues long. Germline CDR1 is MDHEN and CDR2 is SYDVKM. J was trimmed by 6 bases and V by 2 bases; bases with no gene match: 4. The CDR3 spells CASSLGASGAGELFF. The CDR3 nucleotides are TGTGCCAGCAGTTTAGGCGCTAGCGGGGCCGGGGAGCTGTTTTTT.

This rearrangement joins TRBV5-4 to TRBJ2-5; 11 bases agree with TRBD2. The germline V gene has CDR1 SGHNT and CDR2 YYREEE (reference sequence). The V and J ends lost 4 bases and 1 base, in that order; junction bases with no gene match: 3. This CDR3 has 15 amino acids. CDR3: CASSDTSGSQETQYF. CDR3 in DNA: TGTGCCAGCAGCGACACTAGCGGGAGCCAAGAGACCCAGTACTTC.

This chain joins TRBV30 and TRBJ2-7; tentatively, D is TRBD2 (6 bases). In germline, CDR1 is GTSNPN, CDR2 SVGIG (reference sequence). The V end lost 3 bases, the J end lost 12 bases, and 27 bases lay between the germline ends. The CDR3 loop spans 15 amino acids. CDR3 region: CAWSARGTPSSRRYF. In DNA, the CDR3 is TGTGCCTGGAGCGCCCGGGGGACTCCATCCTCGAGGCGGTACTTC.

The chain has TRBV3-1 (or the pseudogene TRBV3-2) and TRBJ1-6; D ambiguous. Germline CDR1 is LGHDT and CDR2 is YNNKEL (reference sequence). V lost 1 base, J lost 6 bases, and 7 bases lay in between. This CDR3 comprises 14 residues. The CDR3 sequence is CASSQGPSNSPLHF. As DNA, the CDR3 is TGTGCCAGCAGCCAAGGGCCGTCTAATTCACCCCTCCACTTT.

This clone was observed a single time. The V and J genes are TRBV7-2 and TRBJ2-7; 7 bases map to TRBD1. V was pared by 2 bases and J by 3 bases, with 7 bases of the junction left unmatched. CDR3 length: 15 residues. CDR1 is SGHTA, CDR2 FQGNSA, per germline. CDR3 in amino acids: CASSLLQGPLYEQYF. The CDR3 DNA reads TGTGCCAGCAGCTTACTACAGGGGCCTCTCTACGAGCAGTACTTC.

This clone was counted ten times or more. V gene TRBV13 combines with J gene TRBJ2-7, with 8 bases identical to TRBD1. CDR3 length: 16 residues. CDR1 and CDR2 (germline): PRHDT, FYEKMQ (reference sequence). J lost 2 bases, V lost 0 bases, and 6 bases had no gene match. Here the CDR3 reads CASSLGDAGGAYEQYF. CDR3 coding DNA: TGTGCCAGCAGCTTAGGTGATGCAGGGGGCGCCTACGAGCAGTACTTC.

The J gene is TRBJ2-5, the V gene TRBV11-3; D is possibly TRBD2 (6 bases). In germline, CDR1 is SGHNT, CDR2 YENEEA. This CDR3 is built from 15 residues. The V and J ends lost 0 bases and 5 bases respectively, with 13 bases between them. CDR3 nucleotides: TGTGCCAGCAGCTTAGATCGTGGGAGGCTTGAGACCCAGTACTTC. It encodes CASSLDRGRLETQYF.

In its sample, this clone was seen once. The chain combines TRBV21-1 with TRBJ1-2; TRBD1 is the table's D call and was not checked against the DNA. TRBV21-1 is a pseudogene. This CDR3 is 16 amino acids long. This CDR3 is CASSSGTPPLNYGYTF. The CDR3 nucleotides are TGTGCCAGCAGTTCCGGGACACCCCCGCTCAACTATGGCTACACCTTC.

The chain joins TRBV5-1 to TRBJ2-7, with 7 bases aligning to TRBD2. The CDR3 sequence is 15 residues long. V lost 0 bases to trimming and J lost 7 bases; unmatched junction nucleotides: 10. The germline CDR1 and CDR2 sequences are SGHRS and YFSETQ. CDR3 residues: CASSLAIGEGGEQYF. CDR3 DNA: TGCGCCAGCAGCTTGGCAATTGGGGAGGGCGGGGAGCAGTACTTC.

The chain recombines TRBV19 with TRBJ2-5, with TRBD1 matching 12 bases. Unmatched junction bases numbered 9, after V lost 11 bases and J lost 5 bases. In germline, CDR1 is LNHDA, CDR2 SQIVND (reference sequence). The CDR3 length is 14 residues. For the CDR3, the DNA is TGTGCCGGTTGGGGGACAGGGGGCAGGGAGACCCAGTACTTC. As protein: CAGWGTGGRETQYF.

The CDR3 reads CANNRDRANQPQHF. DNA of the CDR3: TGTGCCAACAACCGGGACAGGGCAAATCAGCCCCAGCATTTT. The genes are TRBV6-5 and TRBJ1-5; 9 bases agree with TRBD1. J lost 4 bases, V lost 10 bases, and 8 bases had no gene match. The V gene's germline CDR1 is MNHEY and CDR2 SVGAGI. The CDR3 contains 14 residues.

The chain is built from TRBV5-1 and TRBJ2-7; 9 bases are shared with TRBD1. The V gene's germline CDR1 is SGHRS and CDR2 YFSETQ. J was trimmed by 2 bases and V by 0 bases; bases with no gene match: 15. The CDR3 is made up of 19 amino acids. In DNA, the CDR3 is TGCGCCAGCAGCTTGGCCCTAACAGGGGGCTCAAACGCGGCCTACGAGCAGTACTTC. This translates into CASSLALTGGSNAAYEQYF.

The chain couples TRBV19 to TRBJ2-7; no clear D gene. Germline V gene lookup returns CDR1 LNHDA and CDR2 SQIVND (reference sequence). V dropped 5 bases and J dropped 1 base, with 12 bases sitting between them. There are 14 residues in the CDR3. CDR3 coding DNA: TGTGCCAGTAGTCTTCACCGGGTTTCCTACGAGCAGTACTTC. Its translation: CASSLHRVSYEQYF.

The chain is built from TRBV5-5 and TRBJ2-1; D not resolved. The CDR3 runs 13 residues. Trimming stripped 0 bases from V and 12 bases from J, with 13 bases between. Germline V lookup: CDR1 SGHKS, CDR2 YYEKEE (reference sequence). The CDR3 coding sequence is TGTGCCAGCAGCTTGGTTGGGTTACGCGGGCAGTTCTTC. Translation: CASSLVGLRGQFF. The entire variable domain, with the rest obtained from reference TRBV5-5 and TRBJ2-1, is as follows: DAGVTQSPTHLIKTRGQQVTLRCSPISGHKSVSWYQQVLGQGPQFIFQYYEKEERGRGNFPDRFSARQFPNYSSELNVNALLLGDSALYLCASSLVGLRGQFFGPGTRLTVL.

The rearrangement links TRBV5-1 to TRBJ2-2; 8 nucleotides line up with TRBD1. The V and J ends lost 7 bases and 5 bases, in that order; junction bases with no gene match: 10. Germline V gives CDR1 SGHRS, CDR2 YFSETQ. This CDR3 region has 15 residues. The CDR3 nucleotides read TGCGCCAGCGGCCACACAGGGGGAGATACCGGGGAGCTGTTTTTT. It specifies CASGHTGGDTGELFF.

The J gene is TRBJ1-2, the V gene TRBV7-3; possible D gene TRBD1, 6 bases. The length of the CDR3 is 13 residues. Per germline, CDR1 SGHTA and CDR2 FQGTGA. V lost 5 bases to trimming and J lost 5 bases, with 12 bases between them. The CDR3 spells CASSMDSSYGYTF. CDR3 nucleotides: TGTGCCAGCAGCATGGACAGCTCTTATGGCTACACCTTC.

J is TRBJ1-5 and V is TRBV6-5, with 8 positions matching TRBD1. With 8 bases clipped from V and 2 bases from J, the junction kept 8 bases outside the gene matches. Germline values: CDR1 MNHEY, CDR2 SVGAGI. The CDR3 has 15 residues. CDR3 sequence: CASAQGARRNQPQHF. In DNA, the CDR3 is TGTGCCAGCGCCCAGGGGGCGAGGCGCAATCAGCCCCAGCATTTT.

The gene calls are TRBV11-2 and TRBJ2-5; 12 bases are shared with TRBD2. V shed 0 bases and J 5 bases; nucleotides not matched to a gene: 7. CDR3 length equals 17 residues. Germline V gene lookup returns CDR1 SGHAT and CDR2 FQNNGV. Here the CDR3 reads CASSLEPSGGARETQYF. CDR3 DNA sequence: TGTGCCAGCAGCTTAGAACCTAGCGGGGGGGCTAGGGAGACCCAGTACTTC. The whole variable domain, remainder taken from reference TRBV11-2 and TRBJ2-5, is EAGVAQSPRYKIIEKRQSVAFWCNPISGHATLYWYQQILGQGPKLLIQFQNNGVVDDSQLPKDRFSAERLKGVDSTLKIQPAKLEDSAVYLCASSLEPSGGARETQYFGPGTRLLVL.

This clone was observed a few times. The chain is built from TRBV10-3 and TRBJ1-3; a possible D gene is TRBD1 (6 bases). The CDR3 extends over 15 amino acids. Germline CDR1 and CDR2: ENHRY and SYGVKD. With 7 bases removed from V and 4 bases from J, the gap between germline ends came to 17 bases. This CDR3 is CAINTEGGPGNTIYF. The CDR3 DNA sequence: TGTGCCATCAACACAGAGGGGGGGCCGGGAAACACCATATATTTT.

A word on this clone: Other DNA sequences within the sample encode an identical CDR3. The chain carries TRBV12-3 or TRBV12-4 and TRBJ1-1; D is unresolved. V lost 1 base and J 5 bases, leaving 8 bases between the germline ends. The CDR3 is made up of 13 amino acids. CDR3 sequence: CASSLDRSTEAFF. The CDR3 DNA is TGTGCCAGCAGTTTAGACAGATCAACTGAAGCTTTCTTT.

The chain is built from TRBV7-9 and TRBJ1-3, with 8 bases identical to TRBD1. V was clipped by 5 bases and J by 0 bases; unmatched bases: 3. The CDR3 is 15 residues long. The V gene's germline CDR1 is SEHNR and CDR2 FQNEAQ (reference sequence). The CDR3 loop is CASSRQGSSGNTIYF. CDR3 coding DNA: TGTGCCAGCAGCCGACAGGGGAGCTCTGGAAACACCATATATTTT. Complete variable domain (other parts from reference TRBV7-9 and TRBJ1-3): DTGVSQNPRHKITKRGQNVTFRCDPISEHNRLYWYRQTLGQGPEFLTYFQNEAQLEKSRLLSDRFSAERPKGSFSTLEIQRTEQGDSAMYLCASSRQGSSGNTIYFGEGSWLTVV.

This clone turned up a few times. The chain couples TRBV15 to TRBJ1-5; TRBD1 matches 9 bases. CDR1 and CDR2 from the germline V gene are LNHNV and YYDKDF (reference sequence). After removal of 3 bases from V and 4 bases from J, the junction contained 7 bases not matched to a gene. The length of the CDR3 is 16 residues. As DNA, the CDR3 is TGTGCCACCAGCAGGTCAGGGACAGGGCCTAATCAGCCCCAGCATTTT. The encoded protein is CATSRSGTGPNQPQHF. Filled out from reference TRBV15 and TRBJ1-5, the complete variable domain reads DAMVIQNPRYQVTQFGKPVTLSCSQTLNHNVMYWYQQKSSQAPKLLFHYYDKDFNNEADTPDNFQSRRPNTSFCFLDIRSPGLGDTAMYLCATSRSGTGPNQPQHFGDGTRLSIL.

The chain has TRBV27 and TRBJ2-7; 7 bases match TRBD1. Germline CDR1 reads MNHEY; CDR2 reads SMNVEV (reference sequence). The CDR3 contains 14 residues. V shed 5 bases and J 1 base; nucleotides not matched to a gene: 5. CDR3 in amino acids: CASSTYRGSYEQYF. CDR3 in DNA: TGTGCCAGCAGTACATACAGGGGATCCTACGAGCAGTACTTC.

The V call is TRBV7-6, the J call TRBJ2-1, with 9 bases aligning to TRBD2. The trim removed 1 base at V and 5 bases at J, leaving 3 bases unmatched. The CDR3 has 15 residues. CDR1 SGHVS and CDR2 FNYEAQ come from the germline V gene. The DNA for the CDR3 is TGTGCCAGCAGCTTAGATCAGCGGGGGGACAATGAGCAGTTCTTC. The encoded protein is CASSLDQRGDNEQFF.

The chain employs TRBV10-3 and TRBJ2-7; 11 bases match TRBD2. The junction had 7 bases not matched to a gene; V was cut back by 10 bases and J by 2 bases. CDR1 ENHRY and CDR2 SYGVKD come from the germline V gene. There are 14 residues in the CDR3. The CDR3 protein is CATGSSGGAYEQYF. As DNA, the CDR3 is TGTGCCACCGGGAGTAGCGGGGGGGCCTACGAGCAGTACTTC.

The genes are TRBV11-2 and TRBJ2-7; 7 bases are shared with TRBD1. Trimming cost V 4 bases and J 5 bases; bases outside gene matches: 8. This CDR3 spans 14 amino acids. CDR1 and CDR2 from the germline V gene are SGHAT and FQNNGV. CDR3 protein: CASSSRQGSNEQYF. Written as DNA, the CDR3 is TGTGCCAGCAGCTCGCGACAGGGATCCAACGAGCAGTACTTC.

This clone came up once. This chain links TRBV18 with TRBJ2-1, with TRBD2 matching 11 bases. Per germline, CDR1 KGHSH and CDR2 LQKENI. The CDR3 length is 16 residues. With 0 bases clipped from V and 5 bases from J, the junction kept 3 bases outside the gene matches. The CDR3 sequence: CASSPPSLAGDNEQFF. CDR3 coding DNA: TGTGCCAGCTCACCACCGTCACTAGCGGGAGACAATGAGCAGTTCTTC. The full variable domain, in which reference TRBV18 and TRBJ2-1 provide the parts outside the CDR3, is NAGVMQNPRHLVRRRGQEARLRCSPMKGHSHVYWYRQLPEEGLKFMVYLQKENIIDESGMPKERFSAEFPKEGPSILRIQQVVRGDSAAYFCASSPPSLAGDNEQFFGPGTRLTVL.

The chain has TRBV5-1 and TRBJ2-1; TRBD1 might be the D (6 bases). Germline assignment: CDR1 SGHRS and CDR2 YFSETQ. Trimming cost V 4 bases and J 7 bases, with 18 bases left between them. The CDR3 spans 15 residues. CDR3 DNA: TGCGCCAGCAGCACCGGGACATCAAACCAAAATGAGCAGTTCTTC. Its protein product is CASSTGTSNQNEQFF. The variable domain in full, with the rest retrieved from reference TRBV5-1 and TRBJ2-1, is KAGVTQTPRYLIKTRGQQVTLSCSPISGHRSVSWYQQTPGQGLQFLFEYFSETQRNKGNFPGRFSGRQFSNSRSEMNVSTLELGDSALYLCASSTGTSNQNEQFFGPGTRLTVL.